This paragraph reports one T cell receptor (beta chain). This entry comes from a study of blood T cell repertoires in COVID-19. Repertoires were generated with immunoSEQ multiplex PCR, while TCRdb's copy carries only in-frame clones and drops some. The table has just over 300,000 clones, 70% to 90% seen once; the top ten hold under 2.5%. V was trimmed by 7 bases and J by 3 bases, leaving 16 bases between them. Germline V gene sequence: CDR1 SNHLY, CDR2 FYNNEI. The CDR3 sequence is 14 residues long. V is TRBV2 and J is TRBJ2-7, with D perhaps matching TRBD2 (6 bases). The sequence was obtained from a young man who had recovered from COVID-19. Sequenced: PBMCs or T cells enriched from blood (not recorded which). The CDR3 here is CASTPLLAFYEQYF. The CDR3 DNA is TGTGCCAGCACCCCATTACTAGCTTTCTACGAGCAGTACTTC.